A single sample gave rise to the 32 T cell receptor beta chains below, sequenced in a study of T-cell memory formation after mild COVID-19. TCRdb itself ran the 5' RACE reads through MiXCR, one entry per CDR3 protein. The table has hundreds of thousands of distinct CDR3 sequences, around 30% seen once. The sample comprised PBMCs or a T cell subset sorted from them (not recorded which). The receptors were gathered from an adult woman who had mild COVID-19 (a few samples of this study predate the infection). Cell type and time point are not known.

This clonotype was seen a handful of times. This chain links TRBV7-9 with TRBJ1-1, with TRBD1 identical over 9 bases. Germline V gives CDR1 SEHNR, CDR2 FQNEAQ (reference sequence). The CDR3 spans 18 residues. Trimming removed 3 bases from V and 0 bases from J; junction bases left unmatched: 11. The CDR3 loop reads CASSFSRDRAGMNTEAFF. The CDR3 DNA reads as TGTGCCAGCAGCTTCTCCCGGGACAGGGCCGGAATGAACACTGAAGCTTTCTTT.

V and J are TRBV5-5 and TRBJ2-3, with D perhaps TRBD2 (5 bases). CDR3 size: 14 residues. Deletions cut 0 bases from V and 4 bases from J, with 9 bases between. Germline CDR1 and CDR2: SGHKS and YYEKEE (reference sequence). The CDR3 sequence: CASSLGGYADTQYF. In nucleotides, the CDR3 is TGTGCCAGCAGCTTGGGCGGGTACGCAGATACGCAGTATTTT.

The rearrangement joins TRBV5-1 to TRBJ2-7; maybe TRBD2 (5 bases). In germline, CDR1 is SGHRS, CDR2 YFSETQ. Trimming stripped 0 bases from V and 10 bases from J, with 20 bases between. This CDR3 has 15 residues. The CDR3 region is CASSLEEVPPRRQYF. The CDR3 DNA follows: TGCGCCAGCAGCTTGGAGGAGGTCCCCCCCCGCCGCCAGTACTTC.

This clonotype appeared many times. This CDR3 reads CSAKAGQGSQNEQFF. In DNA, the CDR3 is TGCAGTGCTAAGGCGGGACAGGGGTCTCAGAATGAGCAGTTCTTC. This rearrangement joins TRBV20-1 to TRBJ2-1; 10 positions match TRBD1. CDR1 is DFQATT, CDR2 SNEGSKA, per germline (reference sequence). Trimming took 4 bases from V and 7 from J; bases not matched to a gene: 10. The CDR3 has 15 amino acids.

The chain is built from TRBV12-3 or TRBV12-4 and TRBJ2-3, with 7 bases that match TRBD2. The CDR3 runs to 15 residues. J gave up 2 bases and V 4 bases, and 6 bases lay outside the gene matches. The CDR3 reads CASSSPGLHTDTQYF. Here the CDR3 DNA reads TGTGCCAGCAGTTCACCGGGACTACACACAGATACGCAGTATTTT.

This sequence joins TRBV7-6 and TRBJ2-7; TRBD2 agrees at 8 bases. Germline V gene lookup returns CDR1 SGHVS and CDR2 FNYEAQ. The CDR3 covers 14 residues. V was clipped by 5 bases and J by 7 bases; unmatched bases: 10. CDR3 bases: TGTGCCAGCAGCCTTCTGGCTAGCGGGTCGGAGCAGTACTTC. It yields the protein CASSLLASGSEQYF. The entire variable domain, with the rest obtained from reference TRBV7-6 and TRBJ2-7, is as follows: GAGVSQSPRYKVTKRGQDVALRCDPISGHVSLYWYRQALGQGPEFLTYFNYEAQQDKSGLPNDRFSAERPEGSISTLTIQRTEQRDSAMYRCASSLLASGSEQYFGPGTRLTVT.

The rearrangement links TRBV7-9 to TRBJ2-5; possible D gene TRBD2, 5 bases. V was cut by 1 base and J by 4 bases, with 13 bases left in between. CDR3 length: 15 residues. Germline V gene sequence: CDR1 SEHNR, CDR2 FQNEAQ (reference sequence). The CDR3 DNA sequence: TGTGCCAGCAGCTTAGTGGACTTTTGGTCAGAGACCCAGTACTTC. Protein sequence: CASSLVDFWSETQYF.

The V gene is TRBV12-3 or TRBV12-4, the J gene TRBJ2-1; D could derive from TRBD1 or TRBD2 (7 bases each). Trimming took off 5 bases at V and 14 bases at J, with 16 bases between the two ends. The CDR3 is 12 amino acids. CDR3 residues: CASSPGGAWEFF. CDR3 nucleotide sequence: TGTGCCAGCAGTCCAGGGGGGGCTTGGGAGTTCTTC.

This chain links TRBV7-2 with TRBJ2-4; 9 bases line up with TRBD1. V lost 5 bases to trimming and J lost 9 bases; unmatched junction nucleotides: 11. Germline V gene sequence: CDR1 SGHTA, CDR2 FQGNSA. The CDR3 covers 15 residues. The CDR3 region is CASSPRTGEVSIQYF. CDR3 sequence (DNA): TGTGCCAGCAGCCCCCGGACAGGGGAGGTCAGCATTCAGTACTTC. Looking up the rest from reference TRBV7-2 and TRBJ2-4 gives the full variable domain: GAGVSQSPSNKVTEKGKDVELRCDPISGHTALYWYRQSLGQGLEFLIYFQGNSAPDKSGLPSDRFSAERTGGSVSTLTIQRTQQEDSAVYLCASSPRTGEVSIQYFGAGTRLSVL.

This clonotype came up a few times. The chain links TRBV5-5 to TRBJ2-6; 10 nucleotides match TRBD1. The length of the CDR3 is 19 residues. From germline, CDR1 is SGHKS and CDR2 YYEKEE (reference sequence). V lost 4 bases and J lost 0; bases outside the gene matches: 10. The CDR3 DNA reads TGTGCCAGCAGCCGGACAGGGGGACCGACACTCTCTGGGGCCAACGTCCTGACTTTC. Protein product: CASSRTGGPTLSGANVLTF.

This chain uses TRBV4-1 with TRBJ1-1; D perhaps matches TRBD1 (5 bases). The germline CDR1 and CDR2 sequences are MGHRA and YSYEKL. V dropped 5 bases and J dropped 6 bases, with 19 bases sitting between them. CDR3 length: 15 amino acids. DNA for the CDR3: TGCGCCAGCAGCTCAGTAGTCGGGGGGTTCCCTGAAGCTTTCTTT. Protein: CASSSVVGGFPEAFF.

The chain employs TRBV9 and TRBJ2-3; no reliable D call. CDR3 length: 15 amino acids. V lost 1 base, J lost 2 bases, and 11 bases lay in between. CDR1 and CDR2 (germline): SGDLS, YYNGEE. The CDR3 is CASSVSGRNTDTQYF. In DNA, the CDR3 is TGTGCCAGCAGCGTAAGTGGACGAAACACAGATACGCAGTATTTT.

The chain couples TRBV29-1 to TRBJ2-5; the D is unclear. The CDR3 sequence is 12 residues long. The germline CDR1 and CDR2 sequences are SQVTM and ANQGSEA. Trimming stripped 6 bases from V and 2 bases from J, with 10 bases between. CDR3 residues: CSVTGVQETQYF. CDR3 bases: TGCAGCGTGACCGGCGTTCAAGAGACCCAGTACTTC.

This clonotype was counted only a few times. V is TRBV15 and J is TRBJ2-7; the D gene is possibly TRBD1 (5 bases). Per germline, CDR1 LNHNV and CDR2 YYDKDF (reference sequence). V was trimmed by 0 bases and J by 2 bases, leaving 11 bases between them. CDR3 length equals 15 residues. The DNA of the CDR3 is TGTGCCACCAGCAGAGATTGGCAGGGAACCTACGAGCAGTACTTC. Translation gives CATSRDWQGTYEQYF.

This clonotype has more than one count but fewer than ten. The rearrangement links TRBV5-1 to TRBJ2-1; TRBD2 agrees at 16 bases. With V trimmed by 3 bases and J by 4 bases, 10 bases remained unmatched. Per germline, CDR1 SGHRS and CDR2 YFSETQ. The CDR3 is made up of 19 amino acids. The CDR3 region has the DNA TGCGCCAGCAGCTCGGGACTAGCGGGAGGGCCTAGACCTTACAATGAGCAGTTCTTC. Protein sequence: CASSSGLAGGPRPYNEQFF.

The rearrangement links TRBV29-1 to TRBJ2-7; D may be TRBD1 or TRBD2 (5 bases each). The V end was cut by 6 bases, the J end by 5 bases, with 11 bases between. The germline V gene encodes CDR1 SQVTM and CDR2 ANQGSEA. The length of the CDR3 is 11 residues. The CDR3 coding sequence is TGCAGCGTGATCCGAGGGGACGAGCAGTACTTC. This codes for CSVIRGDEQYF.

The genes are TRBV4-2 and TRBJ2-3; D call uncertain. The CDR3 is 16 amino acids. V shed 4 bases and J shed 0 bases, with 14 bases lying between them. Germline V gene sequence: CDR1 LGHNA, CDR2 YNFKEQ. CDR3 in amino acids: CASSLGYGASTDTQYF. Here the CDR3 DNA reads TGTGCCAGCAGCCTGGGATATGGAGCTAGCACAGATACGCAGTATTTT.

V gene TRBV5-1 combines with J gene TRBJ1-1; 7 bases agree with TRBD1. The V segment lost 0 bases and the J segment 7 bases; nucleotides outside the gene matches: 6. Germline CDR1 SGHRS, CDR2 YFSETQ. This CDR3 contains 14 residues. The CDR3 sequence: CASSLGQGPIEAFF. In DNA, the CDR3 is TGCGCCAGCAGCTTGGGACAGGGCCCCATTGAAGCTTTCTTT.

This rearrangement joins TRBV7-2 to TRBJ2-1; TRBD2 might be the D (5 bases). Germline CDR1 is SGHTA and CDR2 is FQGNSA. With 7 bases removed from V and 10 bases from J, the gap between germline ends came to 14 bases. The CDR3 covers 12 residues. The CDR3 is CASNLLVGEQFF. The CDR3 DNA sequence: TGTGCCAGCAACCTACTAGTAGGGGAGCAGTTCTTC.

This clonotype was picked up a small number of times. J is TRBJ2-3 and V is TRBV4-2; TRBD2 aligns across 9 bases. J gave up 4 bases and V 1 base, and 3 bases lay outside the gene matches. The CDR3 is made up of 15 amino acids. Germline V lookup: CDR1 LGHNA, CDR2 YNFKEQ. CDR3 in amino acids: CASSQAGTSPDTQYF. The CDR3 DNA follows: TGTGCCAGCAGCCAAGCCGGGACTAGCCCAGATACGCAGTATTTT.

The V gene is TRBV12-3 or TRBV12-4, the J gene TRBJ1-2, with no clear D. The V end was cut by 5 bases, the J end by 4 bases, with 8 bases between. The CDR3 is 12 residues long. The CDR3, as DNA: TGTGCCAGCAGTAAGGAGGGCTATGGCTACACCTTC. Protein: CASSKEGYGYTF.

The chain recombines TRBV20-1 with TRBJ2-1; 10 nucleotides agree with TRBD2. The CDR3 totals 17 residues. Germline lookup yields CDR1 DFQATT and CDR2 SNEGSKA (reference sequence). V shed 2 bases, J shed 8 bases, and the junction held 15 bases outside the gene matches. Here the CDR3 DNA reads TGCAGTGCTAGAAAGGGATGGCTAGCGGGAGCGGGGGATGAGCAGTTCTTC. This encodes CSARKGWLAGAGDEQFF.

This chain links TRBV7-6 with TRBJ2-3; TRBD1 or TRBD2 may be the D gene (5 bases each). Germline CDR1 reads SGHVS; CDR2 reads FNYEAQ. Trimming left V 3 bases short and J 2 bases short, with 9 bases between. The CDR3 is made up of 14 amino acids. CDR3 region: CASSLGTFTDTQYF. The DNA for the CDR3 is TGTGCCAGCAGCTTGGGGACCTTCACAGATACGCAGTATTTT.

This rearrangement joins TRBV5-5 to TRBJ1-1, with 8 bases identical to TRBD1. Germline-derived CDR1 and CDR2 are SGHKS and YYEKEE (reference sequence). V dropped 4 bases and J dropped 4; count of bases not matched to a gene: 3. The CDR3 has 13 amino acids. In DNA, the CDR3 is TGTGCCAGCAGCATGACAGGGGCCACTGAAGCTTTCTTT. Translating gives CASSMTGATEAFF. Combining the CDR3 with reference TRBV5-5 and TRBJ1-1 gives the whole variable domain DAGVTQSPTHLIKTRGQQVTLRCSPISGHKSVSWYQQVLGQGPQFIFQYYEKEERGRGNFPDRFSARQFPNYSSELNVNALLLGDSALYLCASSMTGATEAFFGQGTRLTVV.

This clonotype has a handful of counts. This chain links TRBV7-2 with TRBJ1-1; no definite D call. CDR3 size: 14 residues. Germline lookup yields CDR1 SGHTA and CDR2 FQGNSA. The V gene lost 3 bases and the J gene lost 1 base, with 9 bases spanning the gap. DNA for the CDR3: TGTGCCAGCAGCTTTCAGTCAACGAACACTGAAGCTTTCTTT. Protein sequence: CASSFQSTNTEAFF.

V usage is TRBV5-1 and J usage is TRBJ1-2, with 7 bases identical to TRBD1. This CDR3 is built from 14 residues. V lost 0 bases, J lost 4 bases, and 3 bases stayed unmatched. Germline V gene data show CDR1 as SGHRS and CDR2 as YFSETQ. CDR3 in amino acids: CASSLEDRIYGYTF. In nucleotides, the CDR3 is TGCGCCAGCAGCTTGGAGGACAGGATCTATGGCTACACCTTC.

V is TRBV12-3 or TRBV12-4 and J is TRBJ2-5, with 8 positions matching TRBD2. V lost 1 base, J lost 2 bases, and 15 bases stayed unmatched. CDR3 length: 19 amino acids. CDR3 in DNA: TGTGCCAGCAGTTTAGACAGGAGGGGGTTAGCGGGGAAGCAAGAGACCCAGTACTTC. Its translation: CASSLDRRGLAGKQETQYF.

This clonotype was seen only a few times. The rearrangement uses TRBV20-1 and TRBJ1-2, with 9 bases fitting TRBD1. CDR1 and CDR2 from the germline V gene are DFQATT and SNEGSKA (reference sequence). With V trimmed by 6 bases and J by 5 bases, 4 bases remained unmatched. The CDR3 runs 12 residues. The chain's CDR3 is CSADGTGYGYTF. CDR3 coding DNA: TGCAGTGCGGACGGGACAGGGTATGGCTACACCTTC.

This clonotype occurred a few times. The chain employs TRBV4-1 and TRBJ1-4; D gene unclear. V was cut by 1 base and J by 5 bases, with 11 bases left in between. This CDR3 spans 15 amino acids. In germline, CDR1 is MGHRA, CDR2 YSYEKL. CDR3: CASSQGSPWNEKLFF. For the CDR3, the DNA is TGCGCCAGCAGCCAAGGGAGTCCCTGGAATGAAAAACTGTTTTTT.

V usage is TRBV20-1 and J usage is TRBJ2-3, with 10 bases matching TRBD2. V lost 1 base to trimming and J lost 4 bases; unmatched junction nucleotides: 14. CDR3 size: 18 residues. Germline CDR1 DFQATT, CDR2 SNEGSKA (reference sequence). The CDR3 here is CSARAYPGLAGEADTQYF. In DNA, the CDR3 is TGCAGTGCTAGAGCCTATCCCGGGCTAGCGGGGGAAGCAGATACGCAGTATTTT.

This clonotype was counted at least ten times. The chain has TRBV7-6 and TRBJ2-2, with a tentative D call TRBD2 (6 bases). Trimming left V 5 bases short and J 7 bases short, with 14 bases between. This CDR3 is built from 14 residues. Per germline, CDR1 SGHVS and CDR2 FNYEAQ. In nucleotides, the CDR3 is TGTGCCAGCAGCGGGACTTCTATGGGCGGGGAGCTGTTTTTT. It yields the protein CASSGTSMGGELFF.

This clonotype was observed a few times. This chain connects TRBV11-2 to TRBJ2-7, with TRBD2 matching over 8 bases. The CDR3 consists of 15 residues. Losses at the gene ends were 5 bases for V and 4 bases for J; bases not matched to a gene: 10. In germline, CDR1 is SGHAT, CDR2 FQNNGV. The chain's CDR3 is CASSLSDAGGYEQYF. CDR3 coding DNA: TGTGCCAGCAGCCTCTCGGATGCGGGGGGATACGAGCAGTACTTC.